This T cell receptor (beta chain) was captured by sequencing in a study of blood T cell repertoires in COVID-19. Study details: COVID-19 samples from acute and convalescent phases originated in the United States, Italy and Spain.

This table comes from immunoSEQ multiplex PCR, and its TCRdb copy is limited to in-frame clones, with some not included. Of nearly 250,000 clones in the sample, 85% to 90% were seen once. Participants were aged about 18 to 100 years from about 25 US areas. Cohorts were determined from participant-reported clinical history. Exposed enrollees encountered a COVID-19 case at some point within 2 weeks before study entry. The CDR3 totals 15 residues. V lost 1 base, J lost 5 bases, and 13 bases lay in between. Germline V gives CDR1 MNHEY, CDR2 SVGAGI. The specimen was PBMCs or T cells enriched from blood (not recorded which). The clonotype comes from a man aged 45-60 years who had been exposed to COVID-19. V and J are TRBV6-5 and TRBJ2-3; a possible D gene is TRBD1 (6 bases). CDR3 DNA: TGTGCCAGCAGTTACTTCGAGGGGACAATAGATACGCAGTATTTT. Translation: CASSYFEGTIDTQYF.